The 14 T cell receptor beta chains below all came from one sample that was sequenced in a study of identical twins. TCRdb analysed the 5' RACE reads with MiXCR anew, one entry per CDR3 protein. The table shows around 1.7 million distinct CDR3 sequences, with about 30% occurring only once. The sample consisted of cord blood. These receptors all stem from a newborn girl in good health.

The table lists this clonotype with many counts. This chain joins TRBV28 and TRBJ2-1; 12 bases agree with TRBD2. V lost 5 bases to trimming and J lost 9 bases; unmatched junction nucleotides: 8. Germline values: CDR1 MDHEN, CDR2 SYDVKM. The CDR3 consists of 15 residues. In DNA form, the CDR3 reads TGTGCCAGCAGTCTGCTAGCGGGAGGGCCTGGTGAGCAGTTCTTC. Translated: CASSLLAGGPGEQFF. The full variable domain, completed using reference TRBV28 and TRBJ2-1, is DVKVTQSSRYLVKRTGEKVFLECVQDMDHENMFWYRQDPGLGLRLIYFSYDVKMKEKGDIPEGYSVSREKKERFSLILESASTNQTSMYLCASSLLAGGPGEQFFGPGTRLTVL.

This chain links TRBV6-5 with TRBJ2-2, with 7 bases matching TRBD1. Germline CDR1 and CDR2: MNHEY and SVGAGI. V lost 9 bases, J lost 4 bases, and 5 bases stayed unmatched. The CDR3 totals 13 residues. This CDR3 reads CASKRQGTGELFF. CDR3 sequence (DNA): TGTGCCAGTAAAAGACAGGGCACCGGGGAGCTGTTTTTT.

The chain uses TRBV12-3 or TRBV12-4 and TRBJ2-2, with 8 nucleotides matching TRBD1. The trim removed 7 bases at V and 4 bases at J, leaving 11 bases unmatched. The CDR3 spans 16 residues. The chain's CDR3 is CASTPTRQGITGELFF. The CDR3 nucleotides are TGTGCCAGCACCCCTACGCGACAGGGGATCACCGGGGAGCTGTTTTTT.

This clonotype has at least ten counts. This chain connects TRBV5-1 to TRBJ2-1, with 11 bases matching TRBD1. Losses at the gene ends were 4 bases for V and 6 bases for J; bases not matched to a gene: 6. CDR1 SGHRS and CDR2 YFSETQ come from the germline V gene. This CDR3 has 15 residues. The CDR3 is CASSPGQGAPNEQFF. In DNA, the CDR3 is TGCGCCAGCAGCCCAGGACAGGGGGCGCCCAATGAGCAGTTCTTC.

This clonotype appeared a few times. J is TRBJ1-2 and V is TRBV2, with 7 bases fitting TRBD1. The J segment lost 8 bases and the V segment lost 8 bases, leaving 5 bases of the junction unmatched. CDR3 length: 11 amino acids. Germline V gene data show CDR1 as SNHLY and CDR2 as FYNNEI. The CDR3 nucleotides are TGTGCCAGCCGACAGGGCTTGGGCTACACCTTC. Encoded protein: CASRQGLGYTF.

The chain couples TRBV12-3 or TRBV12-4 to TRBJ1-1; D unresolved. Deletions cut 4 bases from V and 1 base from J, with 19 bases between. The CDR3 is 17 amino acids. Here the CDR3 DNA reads TGTGCCAGCAGTTCTTACCCTAGGGTGTGGGCGAACACTGAAGCTTTCTTT. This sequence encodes CASSSYPRVWANTEAFF.

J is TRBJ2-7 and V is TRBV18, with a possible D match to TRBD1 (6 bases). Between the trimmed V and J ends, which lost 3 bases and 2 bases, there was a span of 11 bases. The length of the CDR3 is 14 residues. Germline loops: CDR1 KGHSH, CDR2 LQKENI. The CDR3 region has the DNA TGTGCCAGCTCACCGGGGGCACAAACCTACGAGCAGTACTTC. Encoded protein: CASSPGAQTYEQYF.

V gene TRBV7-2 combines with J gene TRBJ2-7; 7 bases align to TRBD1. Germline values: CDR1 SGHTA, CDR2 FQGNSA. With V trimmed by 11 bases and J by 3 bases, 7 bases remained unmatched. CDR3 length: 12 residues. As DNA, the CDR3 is TGTGCCTGGTCCCGGGACAGCTACGAGCAGTACTTC. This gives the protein CAWSRDSYEQYF.

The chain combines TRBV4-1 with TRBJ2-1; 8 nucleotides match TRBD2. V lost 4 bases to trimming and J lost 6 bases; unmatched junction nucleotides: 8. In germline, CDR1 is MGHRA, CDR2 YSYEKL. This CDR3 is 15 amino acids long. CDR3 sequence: CASSPGLAKPNEQFF. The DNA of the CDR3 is TGCGCCAGCAGCCCCGGACTAGCAAAGCCCAATGAGCAGTTCTTC.

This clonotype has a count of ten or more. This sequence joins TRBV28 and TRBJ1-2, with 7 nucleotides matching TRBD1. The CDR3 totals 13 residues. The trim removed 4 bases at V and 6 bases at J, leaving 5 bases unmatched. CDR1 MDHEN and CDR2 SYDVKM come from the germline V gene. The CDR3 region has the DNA TGTGCCAGCAGTTCAGGGGGTTATAATGGCTACACCTTC. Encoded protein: CASSSGGYNGYTF.

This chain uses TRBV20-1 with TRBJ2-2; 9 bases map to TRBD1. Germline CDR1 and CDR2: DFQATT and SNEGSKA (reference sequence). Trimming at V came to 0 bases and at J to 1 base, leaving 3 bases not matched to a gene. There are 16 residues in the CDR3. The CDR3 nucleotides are TGCAGTGCTAGAGATGCGGGACAGGGGAACACCGGGGAGCTGTTTTTT. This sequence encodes CSARDAGQGNTGELFF.

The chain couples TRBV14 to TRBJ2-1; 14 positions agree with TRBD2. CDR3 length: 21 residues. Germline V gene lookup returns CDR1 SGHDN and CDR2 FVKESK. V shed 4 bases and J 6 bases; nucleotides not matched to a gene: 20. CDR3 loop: CASSPPQPGLAGAWEGNEQFF. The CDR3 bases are TGTGCCAGCAGCCCACCCCAGCCGGGACTAGCGGGAGCTTGGGAGGGCAATGAGCAGTTCTTC.

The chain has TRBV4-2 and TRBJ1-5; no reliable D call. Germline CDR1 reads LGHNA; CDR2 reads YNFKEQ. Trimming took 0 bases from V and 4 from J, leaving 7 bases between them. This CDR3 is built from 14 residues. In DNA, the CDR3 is TGTGCCAGCAGCCAAGAATCAGGTAATCAGCCCCAGCATTTT. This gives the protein CASSQESGNQPQHF.

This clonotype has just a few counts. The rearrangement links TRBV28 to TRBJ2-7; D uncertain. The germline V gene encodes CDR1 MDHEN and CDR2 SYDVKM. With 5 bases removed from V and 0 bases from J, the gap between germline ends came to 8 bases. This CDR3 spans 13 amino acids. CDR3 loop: CASSPVVSYEQYF. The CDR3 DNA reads TGTGCCAGCAGTCCCGTCGTCTCCTACGAGCAGTACTTC.